The clone carrying this T cell receptor beta chain was detected a few times. This record comes from a study of T cells in Graves' hyperthyroidism and ophthalmopathy. Background on the study: The authors collected peripheral blood at initial diagnosis, before any treatment.

The CDR3 contains 13 residues. V trimming: 2 bases; J trimming: 9 bases; junction bases outside the gene matches: 8. CDR1 is DFQATT and CDR2 is SNEGSKA in the germline V gene (reference sequence). Researchers amplified the TCR beta CDR3 regions from RNA transcripts. The HTBI primer set drove a first-round RT-PCR of the TCR CDR3. Using its own MiXCR run on the multiplex PCR reads, TCRdb lists one record per CDR3 protein. The table shows hundreds of thousands of distinct CDR3 sequences, with around 15% occurring only once. The material sequenced was blood. This receptor was obtained from a man aged 18 to 35 with Graves' ophthalmopathy. The J gene is TRBJ1-2, the V gene TRBV20-1; 8 bases are a match to TRBD1. The CDR3 nucleotides are TGCAGTGCTAGACCTCAGGGGGCATATAGCTACACCTTC. Protein: CSARPQGAYSYTF.